Only one count was recorded for the clone carrying this T cell receptor beta chain. The data stem from a study of shared clonotypes between healthy human individuals. The data were produced by immunoSEQ multiplex PCR, yet TCRdb's version contains in-frame clones alone and is incomplete. The sample has hundreds of thousands of clones; approximately 95% are singletons. The CDR3 sequence is 14 residues long. The ends lost 5 bases at V and 6 bases at J; junction bases unmatched: 7. Germline CDR1 and CDR2: MDHEN and SYDVKM. Only CD45RO-negative cells positively selected for CCR7 counted as naive CD8 cells, so terminally differentiated effector memory CD45RA+ cells were excluded.

The specimen was naive CD8+ T cells sorted from blood. The receptor comes from a woman aged 30 to 39 in good health. This chain uses TRBV28 with TRBJ2-5; 9 positions agree with TRBD1. CDR3 sequence reads: CASSPSDRGQTQYF. The DNA for the CDR3 is TGTGCCAGCAGTCCATCGGACAGGGGACAGACCCAGTACTTC.